One sample yielded the 9 T cell receptor delta chains listed below, sequenced in a study of gamma-delta chains in newborns, infants, children. TCRdb ran CATT on the reads. The data hold roughly 5,500 delta-chain clones, with 2.6% observed a single time. The source material was blood. The receptors shown here come from a child who was a newborn, infant or young child, either healthy, febrile or measles-vaccinated (not recorded which).

This clone is categorized as medium-sized. In the same sample, other DNA sequences code for this CDR3. In DNA, the CDR3 is TGTGCCTGTGACACCGTGGGGGATAATTTGACAGCACAACTCTTCTTT. Translated, it gives CACDTVGDNLTAQLFF. J is TRDJ2 and V is TRDV2, with 9 bases identical to TRDD3. CDR1 and CDR2 (germline): GEAIGNYY, EKD. The CDR3 is made up of 16 amino acids. V lost 0 bases, J lost 1 base, and 2 bases stayed unmatched.

The chain recombines TRDV2 with TRDJ3; TRDD3 agrees at 11 bases. The CDR3 runs to 20 residues. V dropped 0 bases and J dropped 0; count of bases not matched to a gene: 6. The germline CDR1 and CDR2 sequences are GEAIGNYY and EKD. CDR3 in amino acids: CACDTGWGIRDSWDTRQMFF. The DNA for the CDR3 is TGTGCCTGTGACACCGGGTGGGGGATACGCGACTCCTGGGACACCCGACAGATGTTTTTC.

This clone was observed a handful of times. V and J are TRDV1 and TRDJ1; TRDD3 aligns across 13 bases. V lost 0 bases to trimming and J lost 0 bases; unmatched junction nucleotides: 10. Per the germline V gene, CDR1 is TSWWSYY and CDR2 is QGS. The CDR3 is made up of 20 amino acids. The CDR3: CALGELRTGGYAGYTDKLIF. As DNA, the CDR3 is TGTGCTCTTGGGGAACTCCGTACTGGGGGATACGCAGGTTACACCGATAAACTCATCTTT.

In this sample, this clone turned up a few times. The germline gene is not matched at one end of the junction; a read error may be the cause. DNA for the CDR3: TGTGCCTGTGGCACCGCTGGGGGAAGCTCCTGGGACGCCCGACAGATGTTTTTC. Translation: CACGTAGGSSWDARQMFF. The chain couples TRDV2 to TRDJ3; 8 bases match TRDD3. The CDR3 contains 18 residues. CDR1 is GEAIGNYY and CDR2 is EKD in the germline V gene.

This clone is labeled medium-sized (0.01 to 0.1%). This same CDR3 is encoded by further DNA sequences in the sample. The rearrangement uses TRDV2 and TRDJ3; possibly TRDD3 for D (5 bases). The CDR3 length is 18 residues. The germline gives CDR1 GEAIGNYY, CDR2 EKD. Trimming removed 0 bases at V and 4 bases at J, with 15 bases between. CDR3: CACDTAGTRSWDTRQMFF. In nucleotides, the CDR3 is TGTGCCTGTGACACCGCGGGGACCCGCTCTTGGGACACCCGACAGATGTTTTTC.

In the case of this clone: The protein in TCRdb stems from a much larger clone and differs at residue 3 from this DNA's translation, likely a read error; here the protein is translated from the DNA. The V call is TRDV2, the J call TRDJ1; 9 nucleotides line up with TRDD3. The CDR3 contains 18 residues. The V gene's germline CDR1 is GEAIGNYY and CDR2 EKD. The CDR3 DNA follows: TGTGCCCGTGACACCCTACTGGGGGACCCGCGGTACACCGATAAACTCATCTTT. Protein product: CARDTLLGDPRYTDKLIF.

Worth noting for this clone: The TCRdb protein, from a much larger clone, departs from this DNA's translation at residue 4, likely by read error; the protein shown derives from the DNA. The chain recombines TRDV2 with TRDJ2, with 7 positions matching TRDD3. CDR1 is GEAIGNYY, CDR2 EKD, per germline. The CDR3 is made up of 15 amino acids. The CDR3 DNA sequence: TGTGCCTGTGGCACCGTAGGGGGGGATACAGCACAACTCTTCTTT. Residues: CACGTVGGDTAQLFF.

This clone appeared a few times. The junction does not match germline at one end; this may be a read error. The chain carries TRDV2 and TRDJ2, with D perhaps matching TRDD3 (5 bases). The CDR3 consists of 17 residues. Per the germline V gene, CDR1 is GEAIGNYY and CDR2 is EKD. The CDR3 DNA follows: TGTGCCCGTGACACATACAGGGGGTCTTCTTTGACAGCACAACTCTTCTTT. Translation: CARDTYRGSSLTAQLFF.

In its sample, this clone was seen a few times. Given a much more abundant clone one base away, this may be a read error. The chain combines TRDV2 with TRDJ3; 11 bases align to TRDD3. CDR1 is GEAIGNYY, CDR2 EKD, per germline. The CDR3 covers 18 residues. CDR3 amino acids: CACDTGGYGTWDARQMFF. CDR3 in DNA: TGTGCCTGTGACACTGGGGGATACGGGACCTGGGACGCCCGACAGATGTTTTTC.